These 21 T cell receptor beta chains originate from one sample sequenced in a study of T cells in localized non-small cell lung cancer. Profiled with immunoSEQ multiplex PCR; TCRdb holds only in-frame clones, not every one. The sample yields 52,000 or so clones, approximately 80% seen once. This specimen consisted of peripheral blood mononuclear cells, obtained before any cancer treatment. These receptors originate from a man aged 40 to 69 with stage III lung adenocarcinoma.

The V gene is TRBV21-1, the J gene TRBJ2-2. TRBV21-1 is assigned pseudogene status. CDR3 size: 14 residues. CDR3 protein: CASSKVGARGELFF. The CDR3 nucleotides are TGTGCCAGCAGCAAAGTAGGAGCCAGGGGGGAGCTGTTTTTT.

This clone was detected a few times. The chain links TRBV19 to TRBJ1-1, with D uncertain. Germline CDR1 reads LNHDA; CDR2 reads SQIVND (reference sequence). CDR3 length equals 12 residues. The ends were cut back, 3 bases at V and 1 base at J, with 3 bases in the middle. This CDR3 reads CASSIGNTEAFF. The CDR3 DNA reads as TGTGCCAGTAGTATCGGGAACACTGAAGCTTTCTTT.

V is TRBV6-1 and J is TRBJ2-1; 8 bases are shared with TRBD2. With V trimmed by 6 bases and J by 2 bases, 9 bases remained unmatched. Germline loops: CDR1 MNHNS, CDR2 SASEGT. The CDR3 is 16 residues long. The CDR3, as DNA: TGTGCCAGCAGGGAAAGACTAGCGCCAACCTACAATGAGCAGTTCTTC. Its translation: CASRERLAPTYNEQFF.

V is TRBV10-3 and J is TRBJ2-7, with TRBD2 identical over 11 bases. Germline-derived CDR1 and CDR2 are ENHRY and SYGVKD. The junction had 9 bases not matched to a gene; V was cut back by 6 bases and J by 2 bases. The CDR3 is 16 amino acids. The CDR3 DNA sequence: TGTGCCATCAGGGGCGCTAGCGGGGGGCCCACCTACGAGCAGTACTTC. Residues: CAIRGASGGPTYEQYF.

This chain connects TRBV6-6 to TRBJ1-5; 7 bases fit TRBD1. Germline lookup yields CDR1 MNHNY and CDR2 SVGAGI (reference sequence). With V trimmed by 6 bases and J by 5 bases, 4 bases remained unmatched. The CDR3 covers 13 residues. The CDR3 here is CASSSGGDQPQHF. CDR3 nucleotide sequence: TGTGCCAGCAGCTCAGGGGGAGATCAGCCCCAGCATTTT.

The chain couples TRBV25-1 to TRBJ1-2; 9 bases match TRBD1. The CDR3 extends over 13 amino acids. CDR1 and CDR2 (germline): MGHDK, SYGVNS. Germline trimming cut 8 bases from V and 3 bases from J; bases unmatched to any gene: 4. CDR3 nucleotide sequence: TGTGCCAGCTTTCGGGACAGGGACTATGGCTACACCTTC. It yields the protein CASFRDRDYGYTF.

The sample holds one count of this clone. V is TRBV18 and J is TRBJ2-2; D uncertain. The CDR3 sequence is 13 residues long. Trimming took off 2 bases at V and 8 bases at J, with 9 bases between the two ends. Germline CDR1 and CDR2: KGHSH and LQKENI. In nucleotides, the CDR3 is TGTGCCAGCTCACCAATGGACCGAGGGGAGCTGTTTTTT. Amino acid sequence: CASSPMDRGELFF. The whole variable domain, remainder taken from reference TRBV18 and TRBJ2-2, is NAGVMQNPRHLVRRRGQEARLRCSPMKGHSHVYWYRQLPEEGLKFMVYLQKENIIDESGMPKERFSAEFPKEGPSILRIQQVVRGDSAAYFCASSPMDRGELFFGEGSRLTVL.

This chain joins TRBV5-1 and TRBJ2-7, with 8 bases aligning to TRBD2. With V trimmed by 4 bases and J by 3 bases, 6 bases remained unmatched. The CDR3 spans 14 residues. The germline V gene has CDR1 SGHRS and CDR2 YFSETQ. CDR3 DNA sequence: TGCGCCAGCAGCCCCGGGGGGGAACGCTACGAGCAGTACTTC. This encodes CASSPGGERYEQYF.

The chain carries TRBV2 and TRBJ1-2, with D maybe TRBD1 (5 bases). The V and J ends lost 8 bases and 6 bases respectively, with 19 bases between them. CDR1 and CDR2 (germline): SNHLY, FYNNEI. This CDR3 has 14 residues. The CDR3 nucleotides read TGTGCCAGCTATCCCCCCGGGGCCGGAGATGGCTACACCTTC. Protein product: CASYPPGAGDGYTF.

This chain links TRBV5-1 with TRBJ1-1, with D possibly matching TRBD1 (5 bases). The V gene lost 4 bases and the J gene lost 2 bases, with 9 bases spanning the gap. This CDR3 has 13 amino acids. Germline V lookup: CDR1 SGHRS, CDR2 YFSETQ. The DNA for the CDR3 is TGCGCCAGCAGCCCGACAGCAAACACTGAAGCTTTCTTT. This codes for CASSPTANTEAFF.

V usage is TRBV30 and J usage is TRBJ2-7; D is ambiguous. V dropped 0 bases and J dropped 0 bases, with 0 bases sitting between them. CDR1 and CDR2 from the germline V gene are GTSNPN and SVGIG (reference sequence). This CDR3 spans 11 amino acids. The CDR3 loop is CAWSVSYEQYF. The CDR3 region has the DNA TGTGCCTGGAGTGTCTCCTACGAGCAGTACTTC.

The V gene is TRBV5-4, the J gene TRBJ1-2, with 10 bases identical to TRBD1. CDR1 is SGHNT and CDR2 is YYREEE in the germline V gene (reference sequence). This CDR3 contains 15 residues. Trimming at V came to 2 bases and at J to 5 bases, leaving 6 bases not matched to a gene. CDR3 nucleotide sequence: TGTGCCAGCAGCTTTTCGGGACAGGGGACTTATGGCTACACCTTC. Translation: CASSFSGQGTYGYTF.

On this clone: Other DNA sequences of this sample code for an identical CDR3. The rearrangement uses TRBV7-3 and TRBJ2-2; 9 bases line up with TRBD2. Germline V gene data show CDR1 as SGHTA and CDR2 as FQGTGA. V lost 5 bases, J lost 6 bases, and 4 bases stayed unmatched. This CDR3 comprises 14 residues. DNA for the CDR3: TGTGCCAGCAGCCCGGGACTAGCAGCCGGGGAGCTGTTTTTT. Translating it yields CASSPGLAAGELFF.

The chain carries TRBV4-2 and TRBJ1-1, with 8 positions matching TRBD1. Germline trimming cut 6 bases from V and 1 base from J; bases unmatched to any gene: 7. CDR3 size: 15 residues. CDR1 and CDR2 (germline): LGHNA, YNFKEQ. The CDR3 DNA is TGTGCCAGCAGTCGAACGACAGGGGAGAACACTGAAGCTTTCTTT. This sequence encodes CASSRTTGENTEAFF.

The rearrangement links TRBV7-8 to TRBJ2-2; 16 bases align to TRBD2. Germline V gene lookup returns CDR1 SGHVS and CDR2 FQNEAQ. Trimming took 4 bases from V and 5 from J; bases not matched to a gene: 7. This CDR3 spans 18 amino acids. The CDR3 DNA sequence: TGTGCCAGCAGCTCGCCGGGACTAGCGGGAGGGCGTACCGGGGAGCTGTTTTTT. It codes for CASSSPGLAGGRTGELFF.

This chain's CDR3 is CASSLGVGTAETQYF. The CDR3 DNA sequence: TGTGCCAGCAGCTTGGGGGTAGGGACGGCGGAGACCCAGTACTTC. This chain joins TRBV5-6 and TRBJ2-5, with D perhaps matching TRBD1 or TRBD2 (5 bases each). The CDR3 spans 15 residues. V lost 0 bases to trimming and J lost 5 bases, with 14 bases between them. Looked up from germline, CDR1 is SGHDT and CDR2 is YYEEEE.

Here the CDR3 reads CASSSTGTRNEKLFF. CDR3 coding DNA: TGCGCCAGCAGTTCAACAGGGACACGCAATGAAAAACTGTTTTTT. The genes are TRBV10-2 and TRBJ1-4, with D possibly being TRBD1 (6 bases). Deletions cut 5 bases from V and 5 bases from J, with 15 bases between. Germline V gene sequence: CDR1 WSHSY, CDR2 SAAADI. The CDR3 extends over 15 amino acids.

The rearrangement joins TRBV5-1 to TRBJ2-7; D gene ambiguous. CDR1 and CDR2 from the germline V gene are SGHRS and YFSETQ. The CDR3 sequence is 14 residues long. V gave up 2 bases and J gave up 0 bases, with 9 bases separating them. CDR3 in DNA: TGCGCCAGCAGCTTTTCGAGCCTCTCCTACGAGCAGTACTTC. It is translated as CASSFSSLSYEQYF. The full variable domain, rest sourced from reference TRBV5-1 and TRBJ2-7, is KAGVTQTPRYLIKTRGQQVTLSCSPISGHRSVSWYQQTPGQGLQFLFEYFSETQRNKGNFPGRFSGRQFSNSRSEMNVSTLELGDSALYLCASSFSSLSYEQYFGPGTRLTVT.

The J gene is TRBJ1-1, the V gene TRBV18, with 8 bases that match TRBD1. Germline values: CDR1 KGHSH, CDR2 LQKENI. This CDR3 has 15 residues. V dropped 4 bases and J dropped 4; count of bases not matched to a gene: 8. CDR3 protein: CASSLGLGQGTEAFF. DNA of the CDR3: TGTGCCAGCTCACTAGGACTCGGACAGGGCACTGAAGCTTTCTTT.

This chain uses TRBV30 with TRBJ2-7; 12 bases match TRBD2. Trimming took 1 base from V and 3 from J; bases not matched to a gene: 1. Per the germline V gene, CDR1 is GTSNPN and CDR2 is SVGIG (reference sequence). This CDR3 has 14 residues. The CDR3 DNA is TGTGCCTGGAGTGAGACTAGCGGGAGCTACGAGCAGTACTTC. Amino acid sequence: CAWSETSGSYEQYF.

This chain uses TRBV5-8 with TRBJ1-1; D not resolved. The CDR3 has 15 amino acids. The V gene lost 2 bases and the J gene lost 0 bases, with 11 bases spanning the gap. Germline values: CDR1 SGHTS, CDR2 YDEGEE. The CDR3 region has the DNA TGTGCCAGCAGCTTTTTTTGGGGTATGAACACTGAAGCTTTCTTT. Protein: CASSFFWGMNTEAFF.